The 27 T cell receptor beta chains below were found in one sample sequenced in a study of identical twins. Using its own MiXCR run on the 5' RACE reads, TCRdb lists one record per CDR3 protein. The repertoire holds some 710,000 distinct CDR3 sequences, with roughly 6% as singletons. The material sequenced was naive T cells sorted from blood. The receptor source for this set is a man aged 18 to 30 in good health.

The chain uses TRBV9 and TRBJ2-7, with 7 bases fitting TRBD1. The CDR3 runs to 14 residues. Trimming at V came to 1 base and at J to 2 bases, leaving 3 bases not matched to a gene. Germline CDR1 and CDR2: SGDLS and YYNGEE. DNA for the CDR3: TGTGCCAGCAGCGTAAGGGACAGTCCCTACGAGCAGTACTTC. Translating gives CASSVRDSPYEQYF. Together with reference TRBV9 and TRBJ2-7, the CDR3 gives the full variable domain: DSGVTQTPKHLITATGQRVTLRCSPRSGDLSVYWYQQSLDQGLQFLIQYYNGEERAKGNILERFSAQQFPDLHSELNLSSLELGDSALYFCASSVRDSPYEQYFGPGTRLTVT.

This clonotype was recorded at least ten times. The chain employs TRBV10-1 and TRBJ2-3; TRBD2 might be the D (6 bases). Germline loops: CDR1 WNHNN, CDR2 SYGVQD (reference sequence). This CDR3 comprises 16 residues. V shed 2 bases and J shed 6 bases, with 18 bases lying between them. CDR3 protein: CASSERAGRPSDTQYF. In DNA form, the CDR3 reads TGCGCCAGCAGTGAGAGGGCAGGGAGGCCCTCGGATACGCAGTATTTT.

This chain connects TRBV7-2 to TRBJ2-7; 10 bases fit TRBD1. The germline gives CDR1 SGHTA, CDR2 FQGNSA. V was clipped by 3 bases and J by 10 bases; unmatched bases: 12. This CDR3 has 15 residues. The CDR3 sequence: CASSLYPGQGLSQYV. DNA for the CDR3: TGTGCCAGCAGCTTGTACCCGGGACAGGGGCTTTCTCAGTACGTC.

This clonotype was counted between two and nine times. V usage is TRBV28 and J usage is TRBJ2-3, with no clear D. V lost 5 bases and J lost 4, with 22 bases in between. The CDR3 sequence is 17 residues long. Per germline, CDR1 MDHEN and CDR2 SYDVKM. CDR3 coding DNA: TGTGCCAGCAGTCCCTCGGTCCTGAAAGCCTCCGCAGATACGCAGTATTTT. Translated, it gives CASSPSVLKASADTQYF.

This clonotype was seen at least ten times. This chain links TRBV29-1 with TRBJ2-1; 8 nucleotides agree with TRBD2. This CDR3 is built from 11 residues. The J segment lost 8 bases and the V segment lost 6 bases, leaving 3 bases of the junction unmatched. CDR1 and CDR2 from the germline V gene are SQVTM and ANQGSEA. As DNA, the CDR3 is TGCAGCGTCGGACTAGCCGATGAGCAGTTCTTC. As protein: CSVGLADEQFF.

In its sample, this clonotype was seen many times. V usage is TRBV10-3 and J usage is TRBJ2-7; possibly TRBD1 for D (5 bases). The germline CDR1 and CDR2 sequences are ENHRY and SYGVKD. The germline V and J ends were trimmed by 10 bases and 6 bases, with 7 bases remaining between them. This CDR3 is 9 amino acids long. The CDR3 sequence: CAKGCEQYF. CDR3 in DNA: TGTGCCAAGGGGTGCGAGCAGTACTTC.

This clonotype was detected only a few times. V usage is TRBV12-3 or TRBV12-4 and J usage is TRBJ1-5; no definite D call. The CDR3 loop spans 14 amino acids. Deletions cut 8 bases from V and 1 base from J, with 12 bases between. CDR3 sequence: CASSGEASNQPQHF. The CDR3 DNA sequence: TGTGCCAGCTCGGGCGAGGCGAGCAATCAGCCCCAGCATTTT.

This clonotype showed up just a few times. The chain carries TRBV7-9 and TRBJ2-5; D not certain. Trimming took off 1 base at V and 0 bases at J, with 6 bases between the two ends. CDR1 and CDR2 from the germline V gene are SEHNR and FQNEAQ (reference sequence). The CDR3 runs to 14 residues. The CDR3 nucleotides read TGTGCCAGCAGCTTAGAAAGGTACCAAGAGACCCAGTACTTC. This codes for CASSLERYQETQYF.

This clonotype came up many times. J is TRBJ2-2 and V is TRBV7-9; D ambiguous. The germline CDR1 and CDR2 sequences are SEHNR and FQNEAQ (reference sequence). The CDR3 is made up of 14 amino acids. V lost 2 bases and J lost 1, with 5 bases in between. DNA for the CDR3: TGTGCCAGCAGCTTATTGGAGAACACCGGGGAGCTGTTTTTT. It translates to CASSLLENTGELFF. The variable domain in full, with the rest retrieved from reference TRBV7-9 and TRBJ2-2, is DTGVSQNPRHKITKRGQNVTFRCDPISEHNRLYWYRQTLGQGPEFLTYFQNEAQLEKSRLLSDRFSAERPKGSFSTLEIQRTEQGDSAMYLCASSLLENTGELFFGEGSRLTVL.

This clonotype was counted between two and nine times. The chain couples TRBV7-2 to TRBJ2-4; D is perhaps TRBD2 (5 bases). This CDR3 contains 16 residues. Germline CDR1 reads SGHTA; CDR2 reads FQGNSA. V was pared by 3 bases and J by 0 bases, with 12 bases between. DNA for the CDR3: TGTGCCAGCAGCTTGAGTAGCGCCCAAGCCAAAAACATTCAGTACTTC. It specifies CASSLSSAQAKNIQYF.

This clonotype was picked up many times. The V call is TRBV28, the J call TRBJ2-1, with 8 bases aligning to TRBD1. Trimming cost V 8 bases and J 5 bases; bases outside gene matches: 5. There are 13 residues in the CDR3. CDR1 and CDR2 from the germline V gene are MDHEN and SYDVKM. CDR3 sequence (DNA): TGTGCCAGCCACGACAGGGGAGACAATGAGCAGTTCTTC. It translates to CASHDRGDNEQFF.

The J gene is TRBJ2-7, the V gene TRBV12-3 or TRBV12-4; possibly TRBD1 or TRBD2 for D (5 bases each). CDR3 size: 16 residues. V was trimmed by 6 bases and J by 3 bases, leaving 21 bases between them. CDR3 region: CASSRGLGTGNYEQYV. The CDR3 bases are TGTGCCAGCAGCCGTGGCCTCGGGACGGGAAACTACGAGCAGTACGTC.

This clonotype was seen repeatedly, ten times or more. This chain connects TRBV11-2 to TRBJ2-1; D is undetermined. CDR1 SGHAT and CDR2 FQNNGV come from the germline V gene. The CDR3 length is 12 residues. V was trimmed by 5 bases and J by 4 bases, leaving 6 bases between them. As DNA, the CDR3 is TGTGCCAGCAGCGCCAGATACAATGAGCAGTTCTTC. Protein: CASSARYNEQFF. The full variable domain, in which reference TRBV11-2 and TRBJ2-1 provide the parts outside the CDR3, is EAGVAQSPRYKIIEKRQSVAFWCNPISGHATLYWYQQILGQGPKLLIQFQNNGVVDDSQLPKDRFSAERLKGVDSTLKIQPAKLEDSAVYLCASSARYNEQFFGPGTRLTVL.

Many counts were recorded for this clonotype. The CDR3 reads CASSQQLSSGELFF. DNA for the CDR3: TGTGCCAGCAGCCAACAACTCTCGTCCGGGGAGCTGTTTTTT. V is TRBV3-1 and J is TRBJ2-2; D unresolved. Germline V lookup: CDR1 LGHDT, CDR2 YNNKEL (reference sequence). V was cut by 2 bases and J by 6 bases, with 10 bases left in between. This CDR3 contains 14 residues.

This clonotype has ten or more counts. V usage is TRBV6-4 and J usage is TRBJ2-7; TRBD1 matches 8 bases. Germline values: CDR1 MRHNA, CDR2 SNTAGT. The CDR3 contains 15 residues. The junction had 10 bases not matched to a gene; V was cut back by 6 bases and J by 3 bases. The CDR3 DNA reads TGTGCCAGCAGCGGCGACAGGGGCCGTAACTACGAGCAGTACGTC. Translated, it gives CASSGDRGRNYEQYV.

The chain links TRBV30 to TRBJ1-4, with TRBD1 identical over 9 bases. Germline loops: CDR1 GTSNPN, CDR2 SVGIG (reference sequence). The CDR3 runs 16 residues. Trimming removed 3 bases from V and 7 bases from J; junction bases left unmatched: 12. In DNA, the CDR3 is TGTGCCTGGAGGGCCCCTTACAGGGGGCGCCTTGAAAAACTGTTTTTT. Amino acid sequence: CAWRAPYRGRLEKLFF.

This clonotype was detected only a few times. V usage is TRBV29-1 and J usage is TRBJ2-2; D assignment may be TRBD1 or TRBD2 (5 bases each). V dropped 4 bases and J dropped 4 bases, with 10 bases sitting between them. Germline V gene sequence: CDR1 SQVTM, CDR2 ANQGSEA. CDR3 size: 13 residues. This CDR3 is CSVGGVVTGELFF. The CDR3 region has the DNA TGCAGCGTTGGAGGGGTGGTCACCGGGGAGCTGTTTTTT.

The chain has TRBV20-1 and TRBJ2-1; 14 bases map to TRBD2. CDR1 and CDR2 from the germline V gene are DFQATT and SNEGSKA (reference sequence). V shed 3 bases and J 6 bases; nucleotides not matched to a gene: 4. This CDR3 spans 15 amino acids. For the CDR3, the DNA is TGCAGTGCTAGGACCGGGACTAGCGGGGGCAATGAGCAGTTCTTC. It codes for CSARTGTSGGNEQFF.

The table lists this clonotype with a few counts. V and J are TRBV19 and TRBJ1-1; no firm D call. Germline CDR1 LNHDA, CDR2 SQIVND (reference sequence). The CDR3 length is 12 residues. V shed 7 bases and J shed 5 bases, with 11 bases lying between them. CDR3: CASIETGTEAFF. CDR3 coding DNA: TGTGCCAGTATCGAAACGGGGACTGAAGCTTTCTTT. The entire variable domain, with the rest obtained from reference TRBV19 and TRBJ1-1, is as follows: DGGITQSPKYLFRKEGQNVTLSCEQNLNHDAMYWYRQDPGQGLRLIYYSQIVNDFQKGDIAEGYSVSREKKESFPLTVTSAQKNPTAFYLCASIETGTEAFFGQGTRLTVV.

This clonotype was recorded at least ten times. The J gene is TRBJ1-1, the V gene TRBV24-1; no firm D call. The ends were cut back, 8 bases at V and 4 bases at J, with 7 bases in the middle. This CDR3 spans 11 amino acids. The germline CDR1 and CDR2 sequences are KGHDR and SFDVKD. The CDR3 bases are TGTGCCACCACGTTGGGCACTGAAGCTTTCTTT. Translation gives CATTLGTEAFF.

In this sample, this clonotype turned up many times. J is TRBJ2-1 and V is TRBV9; perhaps TRBD2 as D (6 bases). Germline lookup yields CDR1 SGDLS and CDR2 YYNGEE. The CDR3 extends over 16 amino acids. The V end was cut by 2 bases, the J end by 1 base, with 13 bases between. CDR3 sequence reads: CASSVSSGLSYNEQFF. In nucleotides, the CDR3 is TGTGCCAGCAGCGTCTCGAGCGGGTTATCCTACAATGAGCAGTTCTTC. Complete variable domain (other parts from reference TRBV9 and TRBJ2-1): DSGVTQTPKHLITATGQRVTLRCSPRSGDLSVYWYQQSLDQGLQFLIQYYNGEERAKGNILERFSAQQFPDLHSELNLSSLELGDSALYFCASSVSSGLSYNEQFFGPGTRLTVL.

The gene calls are TRBV5-1 and TRBJ2-1; no clear D. Germline CDR1 is SGHRS and CDR2 is YFSETQ. The CDR3 totals 14 residues. V gave up 3 bases and J gave up 6 bases, with 13 bases separating them. DNA of the CDR3: TGCGCCAGCAGCTCCGGGTCCAACCCCAATGAGCAGTTCTTC. Translation gives CASSSGSNPNEQFF.

The chain has TRBV12-3 or TRBV12-4 and TRBJ2-5; 9 bases agree with TRBD1. The CDR3 runs to 17 residues. Unmatched junction bases numbered 9, after V lost 2 bases and J lost 2 bases. For the CDR3, the DNA is TGTGCCAGCAGTTTAATTCTTGGACAGGGGAATCAAGAGACCCAGTACTTC. It is translated as CASSLILGQGNQETQYF.

This clonotype was recorded many times. This CDR3 is CASSDRASYNEQFF. CDR3 coding DNA: TGTGCCAGCAGTGACCGTGCCTCCTACAATGAGCAGTTCTTC. V and J are TRBV6-1 and TRBJ2-1, with D uncertain. Trimming took off 3 bases at V and 0 bases at J, with 6 bases between the two ends. CDR1 MNHNS and CDR2 SASEGT come from the germline V gene. The CDR3 consists of 14 residues.

The chain couples TRBV5-1 to TRBJ2-4; TRBD1 matches 9 bases. Per germline, CDR1 SGHRS and CDR2 YFSETQ. V shed 0 bases and J 0 bases; nucleotides not matched to a gene: 7. The CDR3 has 18 amino acids. CDR3 in DNA: TGCGCCAGCAGCTTGGAGCCGGGACAGGGATTAGCCAAAAACATTCAGTACTTC. Translation gives CASSLEPGQGLAKNIQYF.

In its sample, this clonotype was seen many times. In DNA form, the CDR3 reads TGTGCCAGCAGCTTAGCCCCCACTCGACAGGTTGAAGCTTTCTTT. It translates to CASSLAPTRQVEAFF. This rearrangement joins TRBV7-8 to TRBJ1-1; D might be TRBD1 (6 bases). This CDR3 contains 15 residues. Trimming cost V 0 bases and J 7 bases, with 15 bases left between them. The V gene's germline CDR1 is SGHVS and CDR2 FQNEAQ.

This clonotype was counted many times. Mismatch with germline at one junction end may stem from a read error. The chain has TRBV5-6 and TRBJ2-2; maybe TRBD2 (5 bases). The CDR3 totals 15 residues. Per the germline V gene, CDR1 is SGHDT and CDR2 is YYEEEE. CDR3 sequence: CASTLVGRNTGELFF. CDR3 nucleotides: TGTGCCAGCACCTTGGTGGGGAGGAACACCGGGGAGCTGTTTTTT.